This T cell receptor (beta chain) was obtained from a study of PD-1 blockade in classical Hodgkin lymphoma. Study in general: Every 2 weeks, patients got 3 mg/kg intravenous nivolumab. Study outcomes and limitations: CD4+ TCR diversity rose significantly by C4D1, and CD8+ TCR diversity did not. Exclusion removed patients who began nivolumab under 1 year after ASCT. Newly diagnosed patients and complete responders had comparable diversity at baseline.

TCRdb keeps only in-frame clones here, not all; method: immunoSEQ multiplex PCR. The data show 130,000 to 150,000 clones, 78% seen once. Of note for this clone: Its antigen is as yet unknown.

J was trimmed by 7 bases and V by 4 bases; bases with no gene match: 8. Germline CDR1 is SGDLS and CDR2 is YYNGEE. This CDR3 has 15 amino acids. Each of the patients experienced relapse following autologous stem cell transplantation, and their brentuximab vedotin exposure differed. The chain carries TRBV9 and TRBJ2-1; 10 positions agree with TRBD2. This receptor was obtained from a human donor with classical Hodgkin lymphoma. Source: peripheral blood mononuclear cells (PBMCs), taken before the second cycle of nivolumab. The CDR3 sequence: CASSLGLADFNEQFF. CDR3 bases: TGTGCCAGCAGCCTTGGACTAGCGGATTTTAATGAGCAGTTCTTC.